A selection of T cell receptor beta chains follows, all from one sample in a study of radiation and T cells in renal cell carcinoma. Produced via immunoSEQ multiplex PCR; TCRdb's table is partial and in-frame only. The table records 160,000 or so clones, roughly 86% of them present only once. This specimen was blood, taken from a patient whose treatment included radiotherapy and nephrectomy. These receptors were taken from a woman in her 50s with renal cell carcinoma. CDR3s include the opening cysteine and the closing phenylalanine or tryptophan. A D gene is named only where the DNA matches it firmly.

>TRBV6-5|TRBD1|TRBJ1-1
CASIAGTVNTEAFF
>TRBV18|.|TRBJ1-1
CASSQELNTEAFF
>TRBV4-3|TRBD1|TRBJ1-3
CASSHRTGYGNTIYF
>TRBV7-8|.|TRBJ1-2
CASSARDSGSGGYTF
>TRBV6-6|.|TRBJ1-1
CASRAGQLNTEAFF
>TRBV9|.|TRBJ1-2
CASSVGPGSQEGYTF
>TRBV19|TRBD2|TRBJ2-5
CASSIAGGSGETQYF
>TRBV2|.|TRBJ2-3
CASSESTDTQYF
>TRBV5-5|TRBD1|TRBJ1-2
CASSHATGGEGYGYTF
>TRBV19|.|TRBJ1-3
CASSYYSSGNTIYF